This TCR beta chain was retrieved from a study of human T cells and chemical hapten exposure. At the level of the study: Diphenylcyclopropenone was administered weekly to the scalp of patients throughout the approximately 24-week study. Study results and limitations: Controls had significantly fewer large CDR3 similarity clusters than were formed by expanded TCRs.

Time point described: pre-sensitization, week 0. Treatment of the sample: therapeutic diphenylcyclopropenone sensitization with weekly scalp DPC. From whole blood left unfractionated, total RNA was extracted. CDR3 length: 17 amino acids. V shed 5 bases, J shed 4 bases, and the junction held 11 bases outside the gene matches. Germline V gene lookup returns CDR1 PRHDT and CDR2 FYEKMQ (reference sequence). In its sample, this clonotype was seen many times. Its antigen is still unknown. Each CDR3 protein is one row after TCRdb ran MiXCR on the RACE reads. In the table there are 300,000 to 450,000 distinct CDR3 sequences, roughly 5% of which are singletons.

The rearrangement links TRBV13 to TRBJ2-5, with 12 bases lining up with TRBD2. This sample comprised whole blood, obtained in connection with sensitization to the hapten diphenylcyclopropenone (DPC). The origin of this receptor is a woman in her forties or fifties with alopecia areata. Some clones in this sample may be carry-over from other donors' samples. Written as DNA, the CDR3 is TGTGCCAGCAGCGGAAGACTAGCGGGAGCGCCTGGAGAGACCCAGTACTTC. It yields the protein CASSGRLAGAPGETQYF.